This passage covers 12 T cell receptor beta chains from one sample sequenced in a study of human T cells and chemical hapten exposure. Each CDR3 protein is one row after TCRdb ran MiXCR on the RACE reads. This sample has around 380,000 distinct CDR3 sequences, with roughly 4.8% found just once. The sample's time point: patch test 1, 2 weeks after DPC sensitization. This sample's treatment: therapeutic diphenylcyclopropenone sensitization with weekly scalp DPC. The sequences come from whole blood, collected in connection with sensitization to the hapten diphenylcyclopropenone (DPC). These receptors all stem from a woman aged 45 to 65 with alopecia areata. Some clones in this sample may be carry-over from other donors' samples.

This clonotype occurred many times. V gene TRBV5-1 combines with J gene TRBJ1-2; TRBD1 matches at 9 bases. After removal of 4 bases from V and 2 bases from J, the junction contained 6 bases not matched to a gene. The CDR3 spans 15 residues. From germline, CDR1 is SGHRS and CDR2 YFSETQ. The CDR3 DNA reads TGCGCCAGCAGCCGGGGACAGGGCCTGAACTATGGCTACACCTTC. This translates into CASSRGQGLNYGYTF.

A few counts support this clonotype. V and J are TRBV24-1 and TRBJ1-1, with D unclear. There are 13 residues in the CDR3. Germline lookup yields CDR1 KGHDR and CDR2 SFDVKD. The V end was cut by 7 bases, the J end by 1 base, with 9 bases between. CDR3 bases: TGTGCCACCAGAAGGACGGAGAACACTGAAGCTTTCTTT. The encoded protein is CATRRTENTEAFF.

For the CDR3, the DNA is TGTGCCAGCAGAGCGAGTAGGAGGGGAGCCCTTCCTAGCACAGATACGCAGTATTTT. This gives the protein CASRASRRGALPSTDTQYF. This rearrangement joins TRBV12-3 or TRBV12-4 to TRBJ2-3; maybe TRBD2 (6 bases). CDR3 length: 19 residues. V was clipped by 6 bases and J by 0 bases, with 25 bases between them.

V gene TRBV2 combines with J gene TRBJ1-2, with D possibly being TRBD1 (6 bases). CDR1 is SNHLY, CDR2 FYNNEI, per germline. Trimming took 4 bases from V and 8 from J, leaving 14 bases between them. CDR3 length: 13 amino acids. The CDR3 region is CASSAQGTGGYTF. CDR3 DNA: TGTGCCAGCAGTGCACAGGGAACAGGAGGCTACACCTTC. Drawing the rest from reference TRBV2 and TRBJ1-2, the complete variable domain is EPEVTQTPSHQVTQMGQEVILRCVPISNHLYFYWYRQILGQKVEFLVSFYNNEISEKSEIFDDQFSVERPDGSNFTLKIRSTKLEDSAMYFCASSAQGTGGYTFGSGTRLTVV.

This clonotype has at least ten counts. The chain employs TRBV28 and TRBJ2-2; D may correspond to TRBD1 or TRBD2 (5 bases each). Germline lookup yields CDR1 MDHEN and CDR2 SYDVKM. With 4 bases removed from V and 0 bases from J, the gap between germline ends came to 12 bases. The CDR3 runs to 16 residues. In DNA form, the CDR3 reads TGTGCCAGCAGTTCCGGGACGGACGCGAACACCGGGGAGCTGTTTTTT. This encodes CASSSGTDANTGELFF.

The CDR3 sequence is CASSLELGGEAFF. The CDR3 bases are TGCGCCAGCAGCTTGGAGTTGGGCGGTGAAGCTTTCTTT. The rearrangement joins TRBV5-1 to TRBJ1-1; D gene uncertain. The V and J ends lost 0 bases and 7 bases respectively, with 10 bases between them. Germline V gene data show CDR1 as SGHRS and CDR2 as YFSETQ. This CDR3 region has 13 residues.

This clonotype was observed many times. The rearrangement joins TRBV28 to TRBJ2-7, with D tentatively TRBD1 (5 bases). The CDR3 spans 15 residues. Trimming removed 7 bases at V and 0 bases at J, with 16 bases between. Germline CDR1 reads MDHEN; CDR2 reads SYDVKM. DNA of the CDR3: TGTGCCAGCACCCCAAAGGGGCCGAGCTCCTACGAGCAGTACTTC. It encodes CASTPKGPSSYEQYF.

This clonotype has ten or more counts. This chain uses TRBV2 with TRBJ2-1; 10 bases line up with TRBD1. Germline CDR1 and CDR2: SNHLY and FYNNEI. The CDR3 has 14 residues. Germline trimming cut 8 bases from V and 12 bases from J; bases unmatched to any gene: 13. The CDR3 DNA reads as TGTGCCAGCGTCTCGACAGGGGGCCCGTTGAGGCAGTTCTTC. Its translation is CASVSTGGPLRQFF.

This clonotype came up many times. The CDR3 DNA is TGTGCCAGCAGTTTATATGGGACAAACACCGGGGAGCTGTTTTTT. Translation gives CASSLYGTNTGELFF. V and J are TRBV28 and TRBJ2-2; tentatively, D is TRBD1 (6 bases). The CDR3 is made up of 15 amino acids. Trimming took off 1 base at V and 2 bases at J, with 8 bases between the two ends. Germline lookup yields CDR1 MDHEN and CDR2 SYDVKM.

The chain couples TRBV5-5 to TRBJ2-4; 14 bases map to TRBD2. V trimming: 6 bases; J trimming: 7 bases; junction bases outside the gene matches: 24. Germline V gene lookup returns CDR1 SGHKS and CDR2 YYEKEE (reference sequence). The length of the CDR3 is 21 residues. The DNA of the CDR3 is TGTGCCAGCACCATCCTACTACTACCGGGACTAGCGGGAGTCGGGGGCAACATTCAGTACTTC. Its translation: CASTILLLPGLAGVGGNIQYF. The full variable domain, completed using reference TRBV5-5 and TRBJ2-4, is DAGVTQSPTHLIKTRGQQVTLRCSPISGHKSVSWYQQVLGQGPQFIFQYYEKEERGRGNFPDRFSARQFPNYSSELNVNALLLGDSALYLCASTILLLPGLAGVGGNIQYFGAGTRLSVL.

This clonotype was detected many times. The CDR3 region has the DNA TGTGCCAGCACCCCTCCAGGGCTTAACTCTGGAAACACCATATATTTT. Amino acid sequence: CASTPPGLNSGNTIYF. The V call is TRBV7-2, the J call TRBJ1-3; a possible D gene is TRBD1 (5 bases). Trimming removed 7 bases at V and 0 bases at J, with 16 bases between. The germline CDR1 and CDR2 sequences are SGHTA and FQGNSA. The CDR3 runs 16 residues.

This clonotype was seen ten or more times. The chain has TRBV7-3 and TRBJ2-7; D remains unclear. Germline CDR1 SGHTA, CDR2 FQGTGA. This CDR3 comprises 13 residues. V was cut by 1 base and J by 5 bases, with 9 bases left in between. This chain's CDR3 is CASSLNRAHEQYF. The CDR3 nucleotides read TGTGCCAGCAGCTTAAACCGGGCCCACGAGCAGTACTTC.